Reported below is one TCR beta chain. Antigen specificity is unknown. Between the trimmed V and J ends, which lost 4 bases and 3 bases, there was a span of 18 bases. CDR1 and CDR2 (germline): SGHRS, YFSETQ. The CDR3 runs to 16 residues. The source of the sample is a study of T cell clonotyping in hematopoietic cell transplantation. TCRdb's table, derived via immunoSEQ multiplex PCR, lists solely in-frame clones and lacks some. The sample consists of about 36,000 clones, around 90% of them appearing once. Study-wide results and limits: Recipient TCR diversity dropped after transplant; expanded clonotypes rose from day 30 to 180. Graft donor and pretransplant recipient Inverse Simpson Index values predicted broader posttransplant TCR diversity.

The chain couples TRBV5-1 to TRBJ2-3, with D perhaps matching TRBD1 (6 bases). This clonotype originated in a middle-aged woman in good health. Some clones in this sample may be carry-over from other donors' samples. Sequenced: peripheral blood mononuclear cells. As DNA, the CDR3 is TGCGCCAGCAGCGTTTCTTCAGGGGTGGGGACAGATACGCAGTATTTT. Translating gives CASSVSSGVGTDTQYF.